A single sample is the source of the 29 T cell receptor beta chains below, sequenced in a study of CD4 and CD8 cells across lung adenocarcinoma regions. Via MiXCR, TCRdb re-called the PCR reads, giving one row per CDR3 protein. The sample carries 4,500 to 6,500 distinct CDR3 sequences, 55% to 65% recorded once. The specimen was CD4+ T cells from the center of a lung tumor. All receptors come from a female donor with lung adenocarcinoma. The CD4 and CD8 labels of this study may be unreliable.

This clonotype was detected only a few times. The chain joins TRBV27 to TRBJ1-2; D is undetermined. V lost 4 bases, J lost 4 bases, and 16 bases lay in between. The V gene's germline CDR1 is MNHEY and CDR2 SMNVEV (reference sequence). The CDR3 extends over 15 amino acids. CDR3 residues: CASSSRATLGYGYTF. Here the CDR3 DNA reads TGTGCCAGCAGTTCCCGGGCGACCCTCGGCTATGGCTACACCTTC.

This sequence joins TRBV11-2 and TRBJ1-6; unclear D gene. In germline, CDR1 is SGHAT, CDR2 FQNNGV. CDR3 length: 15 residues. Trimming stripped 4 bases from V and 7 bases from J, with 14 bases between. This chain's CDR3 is CASSYTDGENSPLHF. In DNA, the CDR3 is TGTGCCAGCAGCTACACGGACGGCGAGAATTCACCCCTCCACTTT.

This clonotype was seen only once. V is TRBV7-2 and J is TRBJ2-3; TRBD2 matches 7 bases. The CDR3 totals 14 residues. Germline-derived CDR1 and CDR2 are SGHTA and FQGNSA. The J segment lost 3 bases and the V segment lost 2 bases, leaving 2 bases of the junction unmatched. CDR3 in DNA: TGTGCCAGCAGCTTAAACGGGAGGACAGATACGCAGTATTTT. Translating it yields CASSLNGRTDTQYF.

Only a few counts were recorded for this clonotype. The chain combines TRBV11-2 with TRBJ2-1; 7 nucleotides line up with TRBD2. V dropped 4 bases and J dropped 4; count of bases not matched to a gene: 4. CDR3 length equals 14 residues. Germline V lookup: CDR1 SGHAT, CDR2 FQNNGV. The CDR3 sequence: CASSSTGGYNEQFF. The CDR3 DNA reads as TGTGCCAGCAGCTCGACCGGGGGGTACAATGAGCAGTTCTTC.

CDR3 nucleotide sequence: TGTGCCAGCAGTTGGGACTGGCCCGCCAATGAGCAGTTCTTC. Translating gives CASSWDWPANEQFF. J is TRBJ2-1 and V is TRBV6-5; D may be TRBD2 (6 bases). Germline V gene sequence: CDR1 MNHEY, CDR2 SVGAGI. V lost 4 bases and J 6 bases, leaving 13 bases between the germline ends. This CDR3 comprises 14 residues.

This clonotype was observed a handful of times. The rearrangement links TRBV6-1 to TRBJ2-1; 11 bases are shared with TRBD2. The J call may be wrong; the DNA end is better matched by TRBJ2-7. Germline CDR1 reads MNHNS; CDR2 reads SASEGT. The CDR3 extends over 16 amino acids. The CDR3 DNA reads TGTGCCAGCAACCTCAGTAGCGGGAGGGCCTTCGACGAGCAGTACTTC. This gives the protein CASNLSSGRAFDEQYF.

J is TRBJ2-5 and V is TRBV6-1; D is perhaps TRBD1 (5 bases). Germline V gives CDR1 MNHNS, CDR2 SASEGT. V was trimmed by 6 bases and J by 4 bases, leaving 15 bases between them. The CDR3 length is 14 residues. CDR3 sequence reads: CASRRASRGETQYF. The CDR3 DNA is TGTGCCAGCAGGAGAGCTTCTAGGGGAGAGACCCAGTACTTC.

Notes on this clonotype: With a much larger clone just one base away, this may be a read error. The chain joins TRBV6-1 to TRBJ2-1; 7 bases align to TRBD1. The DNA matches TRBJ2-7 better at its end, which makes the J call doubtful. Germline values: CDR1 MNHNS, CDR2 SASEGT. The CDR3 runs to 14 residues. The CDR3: CASGPGQWGNEQYF. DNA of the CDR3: TGTGCCAGCGGCCCGGGACAGTGGGGGAATGAGCAGTACTTC.

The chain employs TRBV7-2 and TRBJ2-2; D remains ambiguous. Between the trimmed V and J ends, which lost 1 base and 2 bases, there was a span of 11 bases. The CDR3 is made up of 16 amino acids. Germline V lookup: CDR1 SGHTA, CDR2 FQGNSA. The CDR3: CASSLVGRTNTGELFF. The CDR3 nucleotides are TGTGCCAGCAGCTTAGTAGGCAGGACCAACACCGGGGAGCTGTTTTTT.

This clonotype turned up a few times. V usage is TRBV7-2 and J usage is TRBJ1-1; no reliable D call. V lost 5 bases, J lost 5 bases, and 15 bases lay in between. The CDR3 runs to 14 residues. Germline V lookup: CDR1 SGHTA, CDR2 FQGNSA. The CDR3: CASSGGGISTEAFF. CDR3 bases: TGTGCCAGCAGCGGCGGAGGGATTTCTACTGAAGCTTTCTTT. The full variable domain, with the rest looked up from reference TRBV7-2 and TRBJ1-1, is GAGVSQSPSNKVTEKGKDVELRCDPISGHTALYWYRQSLGQGLEFLIYFQGNSAPDKSGLPSDRFSAERTGGSVSTLTIQRTQQEDSAVYLCASSGGGISTEAFFGQGTRLTVV.

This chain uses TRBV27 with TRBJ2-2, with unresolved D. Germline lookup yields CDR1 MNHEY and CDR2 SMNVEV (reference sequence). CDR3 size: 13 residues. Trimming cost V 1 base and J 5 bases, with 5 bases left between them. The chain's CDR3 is CASSLLGTGELFF. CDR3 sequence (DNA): TGTGCCAGCAGTTTATTGGGGACCGGGGAGCTGTTTTTT.

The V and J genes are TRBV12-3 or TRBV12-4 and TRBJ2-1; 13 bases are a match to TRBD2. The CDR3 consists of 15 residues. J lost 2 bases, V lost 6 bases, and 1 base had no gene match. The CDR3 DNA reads TGTGCCAGCAGGGGACTAGCGGGAACCTACAATGAGCAGTTCTTC. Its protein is CASRGLAGTYNEQFF.

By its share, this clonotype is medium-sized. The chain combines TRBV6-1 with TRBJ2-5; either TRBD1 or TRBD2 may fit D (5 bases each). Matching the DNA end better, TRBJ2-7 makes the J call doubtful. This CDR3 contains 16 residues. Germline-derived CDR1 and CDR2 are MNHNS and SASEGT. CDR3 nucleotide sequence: TGTGCCAGCATCGAGATGAACCCGGGACGATCTTACGAGCAGTACTTC. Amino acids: CASIEMNPGRSYEQYF.

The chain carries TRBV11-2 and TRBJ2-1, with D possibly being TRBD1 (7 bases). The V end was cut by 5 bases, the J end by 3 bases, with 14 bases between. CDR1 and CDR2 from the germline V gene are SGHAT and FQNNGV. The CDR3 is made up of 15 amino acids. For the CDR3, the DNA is TGTGCCAGCAGCCGAGGGGGGACAGTCTACAATGAGCAGTTCTTC. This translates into CASSRGGTVYNEQFF. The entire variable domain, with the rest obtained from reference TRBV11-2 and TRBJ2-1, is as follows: EAGVAQSPRYKIIEKRQSVAFWCNPISGHATLYWYQQILGQGPKLLIQFQNNGVVDDSQLPKDRFSAERLKGVDSTLKIQPAKLEDSAVYLCASSRGGTVYNEQFFGPGTRLTVL.

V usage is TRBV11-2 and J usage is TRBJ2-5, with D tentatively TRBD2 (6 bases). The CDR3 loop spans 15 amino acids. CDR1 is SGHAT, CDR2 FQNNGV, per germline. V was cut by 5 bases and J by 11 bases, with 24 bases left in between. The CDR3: CASSPRARAGMGQYF. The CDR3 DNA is TGTGCCAGCAGCCCCAGGGCTCGGGCGGGGATGGGGCAGTACTTC.

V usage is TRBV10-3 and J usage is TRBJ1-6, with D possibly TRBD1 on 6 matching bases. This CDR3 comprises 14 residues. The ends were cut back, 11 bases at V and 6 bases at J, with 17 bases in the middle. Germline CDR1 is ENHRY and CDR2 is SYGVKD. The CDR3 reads CAGGIGGFNSPLHF. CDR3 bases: TGTGCCGGGGGGATAGGGGGATTTAATTCACCCCTCCACTTT.

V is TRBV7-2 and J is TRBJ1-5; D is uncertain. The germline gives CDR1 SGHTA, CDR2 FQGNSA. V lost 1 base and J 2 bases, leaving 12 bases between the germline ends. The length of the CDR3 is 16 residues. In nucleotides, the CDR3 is TGTGCCAGCAGCTTAGTGGGAGCCAGAGGCAATCAGCCCCAGCATTTT. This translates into CASSLVGARGNQPQHF.

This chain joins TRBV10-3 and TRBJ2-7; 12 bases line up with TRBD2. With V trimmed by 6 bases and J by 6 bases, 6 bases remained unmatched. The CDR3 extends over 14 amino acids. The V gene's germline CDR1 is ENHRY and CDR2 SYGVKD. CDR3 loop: CAIRRLAGDVEQYF. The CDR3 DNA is TGTGCCATCAGGAGACTAGCGGGAGATGTCGAGCAGTACTTC.

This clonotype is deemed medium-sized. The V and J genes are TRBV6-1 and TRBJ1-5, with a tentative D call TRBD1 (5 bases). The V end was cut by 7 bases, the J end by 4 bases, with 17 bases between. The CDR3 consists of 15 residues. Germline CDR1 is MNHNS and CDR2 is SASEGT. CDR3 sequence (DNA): TGTGCCAGCATGAGAAGGCGAGGGGAGAATCAGCCCCAGCATTTT. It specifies CASMRRRGENQPQHF.

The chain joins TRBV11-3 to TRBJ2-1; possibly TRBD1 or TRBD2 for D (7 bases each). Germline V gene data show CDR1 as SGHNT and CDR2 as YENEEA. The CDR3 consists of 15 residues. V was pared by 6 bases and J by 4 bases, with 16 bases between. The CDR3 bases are TGTGCCAGCAGTAAGGGGGCGGGGGAGTACAATGAGCAGTTCTTC. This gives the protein CASSKGAGEYNEQFF.

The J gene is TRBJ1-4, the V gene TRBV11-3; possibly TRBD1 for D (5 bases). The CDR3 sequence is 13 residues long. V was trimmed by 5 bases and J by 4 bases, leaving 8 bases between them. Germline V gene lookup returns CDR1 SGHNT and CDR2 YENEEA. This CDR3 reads CASSAGINEKLFF. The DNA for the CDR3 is TGTGCCAGCAGCGCAGGGATTAATGAAAAACTGTTTTTT.

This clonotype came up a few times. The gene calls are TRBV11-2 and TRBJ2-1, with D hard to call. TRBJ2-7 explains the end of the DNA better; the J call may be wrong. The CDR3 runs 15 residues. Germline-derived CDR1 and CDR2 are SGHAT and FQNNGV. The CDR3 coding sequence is TGTGCCAGCAGCGCGGACGGTTACTCCTACAATGAGCAGTACTTC. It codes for CASSADGYSYNEQYF.

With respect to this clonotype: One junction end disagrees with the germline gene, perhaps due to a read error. The CDR3: CASKVVRTDKQFF. CDR3 in DNA: TGCGCCAGCAAGGTTGTGCGCACAGATAAGCAGTTCTTT. This sequence joins TRBV5-1 and TRBJ2-3; D unresolved. The CDR3 consists of 13 residues. The germline V gene has CDR1 SGHRS and CDR2 YFSETQ.

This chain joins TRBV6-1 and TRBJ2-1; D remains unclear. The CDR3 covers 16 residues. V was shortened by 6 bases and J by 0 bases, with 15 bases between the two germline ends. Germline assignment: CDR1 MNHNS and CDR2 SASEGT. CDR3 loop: CASRLFRGSSYNEQFF. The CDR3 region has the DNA TGTGCCAGCAGACTCTTTCGCGGAAGCTCCTACAATGAGCAGTTCTTC.

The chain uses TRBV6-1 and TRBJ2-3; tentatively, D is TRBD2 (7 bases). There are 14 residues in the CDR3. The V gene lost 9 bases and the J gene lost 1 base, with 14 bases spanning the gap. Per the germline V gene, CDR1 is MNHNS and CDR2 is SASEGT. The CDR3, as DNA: TGTGCCAGGGGTGAGGGGGGGGGCACAGATACGCAGTATTTT. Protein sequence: CARGEGGGTDTQYF.

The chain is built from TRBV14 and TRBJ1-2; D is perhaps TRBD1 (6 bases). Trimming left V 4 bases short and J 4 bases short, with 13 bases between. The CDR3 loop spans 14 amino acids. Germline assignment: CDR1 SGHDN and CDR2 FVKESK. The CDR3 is CASSPSQGLYGYTF. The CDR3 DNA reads TGTGCCAGCAGCCCCTCCCAGGGGCTCTATGGCTACACCTTC.

The CDR3 sequence is CSASWSTDTQYF. CDR3 bases: TGCAGTGCTTCTTGGAGCACAGATACGCAGTATTTT. The V gene is TRBV20-1, the J gene TRBJ2-3; D gene unclear. The CDR3 extends over 12 amino acids. The germline V and J ends were trimmed by 5 bases and 0 bases, with 6 bases remaining between them. CDR1 is DFQATT and CDR2 is SNEGSKA in the germline V gene (reference sequence).

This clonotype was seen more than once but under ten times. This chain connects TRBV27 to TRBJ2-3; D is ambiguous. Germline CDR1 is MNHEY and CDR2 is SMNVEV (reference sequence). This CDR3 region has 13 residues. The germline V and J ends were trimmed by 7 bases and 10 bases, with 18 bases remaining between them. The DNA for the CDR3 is TGTGCCAGCAAAACTCGAGTCTTAGAGGCGCAGTATTTT. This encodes CASKTRVLEAQYF.

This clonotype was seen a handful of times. This CDR3 is CASSEKGFF. CDR3 sequence (DNA): TGTGCCAGCAGTGAAAAAGGGTTCTTC. The rearrangement uses TRBV6-1 and TRBJ2-1; no definite D call. Germline assignment: CDR1 MNHNS and CDR2 SASEGT. This CDR3 region has 9 residues. Trimming cost V 2 bases and J 15 bases, with 5 bases left between them.